The 29 T cell receptor beta chains below all came from one sample that was sequenced in a study of T cells in Graves' hyperthyroidism and ophthalmopathy. RNA transcripts gave rise to amplified TCR beta CDR3 regions. Researchers ran a first-round RT-PCR on the TCR CDR3 using the HTBI primer set. TCRdb ran MiXCR on the multiplex PCR reads and lists one entry per CDR3 protein. The table lists about 560,000 distinct CDR3 sequences, roughly 15% of them singletons. Sequencing input: blood. These receptors all come from a middle-aged woman with Graves' hyperthyroidism.

In its sample, this clonotype was seen many times. The chain uses TRBV12-3 or TRBV12-4 and TRBJ1-2, with a tentative D call TRBD1 (5 bases). Trimming took off 5 bases at V and 6 bases at J, with 10 bases between the two ends. CDR3 size: 12 residues. For the CDR3, the DNA is TGTGCCAGCAGTACTTACAGGAATGGCTACACCTTC. It is translated as CASSTYRNGYTF.

This clonotype has more than one count but fewer than ten. The V call is TRBV3-1, the J call TRBJ1-6, with TRBD1 as a possible D gene (6 bases). The germline V and J ends were trimmed by 3 bases and 1 base, with 10 bases remaining between them. There are 16 residues in the CDR3. Germline loops: CDR1 LGHDT, CDR2 YNNKEL (reference sequence). CDR3: CASSQVTGSYNSPLHF. The CDR3 DNA sequence: TGTGCCAGCAGCCAGGTGACAGGATCCTATAATTCACCCCTCCACTTT.

The V call is TRBV20-1, the J call TRBJ1-5; D remains unclear. The CDR3 has 15 amino acids. CDR1 is DFQATT, CDR2 SNEGSKA, per germline (reference sequence). Trimming removed 0 bases at V and 1 base at J, with 10 bases between. The CDR3 DNA is TGCAGTGCTAGAGATAGCCGGCTGAGCAATCAGCCCCAGCATTTT. Protein: CSARDSRLSNQPQHF.

This chain joins TRBV5-6 and TRBJ2-1; 8 bases align to TRBD2. Germline V gene sequence: CDR1 SGHDT, CDR2 YYEEEE. V was clipped by 0 bases and J by 4 bases; unmatched bases: 6. This CDR3 spans 16 amino acids. This CDR3 reads CASSLDISGTYNEQFF. Here the CDR3 DNA reads TGTGCCAGCAGCTTGGATATTAGCGGGACGTACAATGAGCAGTTCTTC.

This chain uses TRBV11-3 with TRBJ2-1; 14 bases are a match to TRBD2. V gave up 4 bases and J gave up 7 bases; unmatched junction bases: 9. The V gene's germline CDR1 is SGHNT and CDR2 YENEEA. The CDR3 has 17 amino acids. The chain's CDR3 is CASSSTSGRAGGNEQFF. CDR3 DNA: TGTGCCAGCAGCTCGACTAGCGGGAGGGCCGGTGGGAATGAGCAGTTCTTC.

Notes on this clonotype: An end of the junction does not agree with germline; a read error may underlie this. V is TRBV24-1 and J is TRBJ2-1, with a tentative D call TRBD2 (6 bases). The CDR3 has 13 amino acids. In germline, CDR1 is KGHDR, CDR2 SFDVKD. Here the CDR3 DNA reads TGTGCCACCAGTGGGGGCTCGGGAGTTGAGCGGTTCTTC. Translating gives CATSGGSGVERFF.

This clonotype was seen repeatedly, ten times or more. The chain joins TRBV19 to TRBJ2-1; 7 bases align to TRBD1. In germline, CDR1 is LNHDA, CDR2 SQIVND (reference sequence). The CDR3 has 13 residues. The V gene end was trimmed by 10 bases and the J gene end by 10 bases; junction bases not matched to a gene: 13. The CDR3 DNA reads TGTGCCATAAAGGACAGGACCTTCGGGGAGCAGTTCTTC. This gives the protein CAIKDRTFGEQFF.

This clonotype occurred many times. The genes are TRBV13 and TRBJ2-3; no reliable D call. The V end was cut by 5 bases, the J end by 4 bases, with 19 bases between. The CDR3 extends over 16 amino acids. CDR1 is PRHDT, CDR2 FYEKMQ, per germline (reference sequence). The CDR3 DNA reads TGTGCCAGCAGCCCGACACCGGAGTCATGGGCAGATACGCAGTATTTT. Amino acids: CASSPTPESWADTQYF.

This clonotype showed up just a few times. The genes are TRBV27 and TRBJ2-2; TRBD2 aligns across 7 bases. Germline lookup yields CDR1 MNHEY and CDR2 SMNVEV (reference sequence). The CDR3 is 17 amino acids. V dropped 3 bases and J dropped 5; count of bases not matched to a gene: 12. CDR3 in amino acids: CASSLSGPGLPTGELFF. The CDR3 DNA reads as TGTGCCAGCAGTTTGTCTGGCCCGGGACTACCGACCGGGGAGCTGTTTTTT.

This clonotype has only a few counts. The rearrangement links TRBV6-1 to TRBJ2-2, with TRBD2 matching 8 bases. The junction had 4 bases not matched to a gene; V was cut back by 4 bases and J by 3 bases. Germline CDR1 and CDR2: MNHNS and SASEGT. The CDR3 is 15 amino acids. This CDR3 is CASSGAGGYTGELFF. The CDR3, as DNA: TGTGCCAGCAGTGGGGCGGGAGGCTACACCGGGGAGCTGTTTTTT.

This chain joins TRBV4-1 and TRBJ2-7, with 7 bases matching TRBD1. This CDR3 spans 15 amino acids. The germline CDR1 and CDR2 sequences are MGHRA and YSYEKL. J gave up 4 bases and V 4 bases, and 10 bases lay outside the gene matches. Written as DNA, the CDR3 is TGCGCCAGCAGCCCCCCTAGAGGGGGCGGATACGAGCAGTACTTC. This encodes CASSPPRGGGYEQYF.

This clonotype was recorded at least ten times. The V and J genes are TRBV18 and TRBJ2-3; no reliable D call. CDR1 KGHSH and CDR2 LQKENI come from the germline V gene. The CDR3 spans 15 residues. The ends were cut back, 0 bases at V and 2 bases at J, with 9 bases in the middle. DNA of the CDR3: TGTGCCAGCTCACCACCGAAGGGTTTCACAGATACGCAGTATTTT. It encodes CASSPPKGFTDTQYF.

The chain employs TRBV30 and TRBJ2-7; D ambiguous. Germline V lookup: CDR1 GTSNPN, CDR2 SVGIG (reference sequence). The CDR3 contains 16 residues. The V end lost 0 bases, the J end lost 3 bases, and 18 bases lay between the germline ends. CDR3 bases: TGTGCCTGGAGTGTACTGGCTCCCTTCCCCCTCTACGAGCAGTACTTC. It codes for CAWSVLAPFPLYEQYF.

This clonotype showed up many times. The V gene is TRBV5-1, the J gene TRBJ2-3, with D possibly TRBD1 on 7 matching bases. V lost 3 bases to trimming and J lost 1 base, with 15 bases between them. CDR1 and CDR2 (germline): SGHRS, YFSETQ. This CDR3 is 16 amino acids long. CDR3 sequence: CASSSLTGEGTDTQYF. The CDR3 DNA is TGCGCCAGCAGCTCCCTTACAGGGGAGGGCACAGATACGCAGTATTTT.

The chain links TRBV3-1 to TRBJ2-1; D ambiguous. There are 14 residues in the CDR3. The V gene's germline CDR1 is LGHDT and CDR2 YNNKEL (reference sequence). Deletions cut 1 base from V and 2 bases from J, with 6 bases between. The CDR3: CASSQVTTYNEQFF. As DNA, the CDR3 is TGTGCCAGCAGCCAAGTGACAACCTACAATGAGCAGTTCTTC.

This clonotype was found a few times. V gene TRBV5-4 combines with J gene TRBJ2-5, with 7 bases lining up with TRBD1. CDR3 length equals 14 residues. After removal of 4 bases from V and 3 bases from J, the junction contained 6 bases not matched to a gene. Germline loops: CDR1 SGHNT, CDR2 YYREEE (reference sequence). CDR3: CASSRGQIKETQYF. CDR3 nucleotides: TGTGCCAGCAGCAGGGGACAGATAAAAGAGACCCAGTACTTC.

This clonotype was seen only a few times. The J gene is TRBJ1-1, the V gene TRBV10-3; unclear D gene. V was cut by 4 bases and J by 1 base, with 10 bases left in between. The CDR3 extends over 14 amino acids. Per germline, CDR1 ENHRY and CDR2 SYGVKD. This CDR3 reads CAISAEGANTEAFF. The CDR3 nucleotides are TGTGCCATCAGTGCGGAGGGCGCGAACACTGAAGCTTTCTTT.

This clonotype has a handful of counts. As DNA, the CDR3 is TGCAGCCCGATGCCGGTGGACAGGGTGGGCACAGATACGCAGTATTTT. Encoded protein: CSPMPVDRVGTDTQYF. The chain employs TRBV29-1 and TRBJ2-3, with 8 positions matching TRBD1. The trim removed 8 bases at V and 1 base at J, leaving 14 bases unmatched. The germline CDR1 and CDR2 sequences are SQVTM and ANQGSEA. The CDR3 consists of 16 residues.

J is TRBJ1-1 and V is TRBV25-1, with D hard to call. The CDR3 contains 13 residues. Germline V gene sequence: CDR1 MGHDK, CDR2 SYGVNS. The ends were cut back, 6 bases at V and 1 base at J, with 9 bases in the middle. DNA for the CDR3: TGTGCCAGCAGGTCACGGGGGAACACTGAAGCTTTCTTT. It codes for CASRSRGNTEAFF.

In this sample, this clonotype turned up a few times. The V and J genes are TRBV6-5 and TRBJ2-3; possibly TRBD2 for D (5 bases). V was trimmed by 2 bases and J by 2 bases, leaving 11 bases between them. The CDR3 is 15 residues long. The germline V gene has CDR1 MNHEY and CDR2 SVGAGI. The CDR3 loop is CASSYRVGDTDTQYF. Written as DNA, the CDR3 is TGTGCCAGCAGTTACCGCGTGGGAGACACAGATACGCAGTATTTT.

The V call is TRBV3-1, the J call TRBJ1-6; unclear D gene. Germline lookup yields CDR1 LGHDT and CDR2 YNNKEL (reference sequence). V was cut by 4 bases and J by 0 bases, with 7 bases left in between. The CDR3 runs 15 residues. The CDR3 is CASSPVSSYNSPLHF. CDR3 DNA sequence: TGTGCCAGCAGCCCGGTCAGCTCCTATAATTCACCCCTCCACTTT.

This clonotype was recorded at least ten times. This chain connects TRBV28 to TRBJ1-1; D is undetermined. Trimming stripped 2 bases from V and 4 bases from J, with 11 bases between. Germline values: CDR1 MDHEN, CDR2 SYDVKM. This CDR3 has 14 amino acids. CDR3 nucleotides: TGTGCCAGCAGTTTACACGCCATAAGCACTGAAGCTTTCTTT. This translates into CASSLHAISTEAFF. Filled out from reference TRBV28 and TRBJ1-1, the complete variable domain reads DVKVTQSSRYLVKRTGEKVFLECVQDMDHENMFWYRQDPGLGLRLIYFSYDVKMKEKGDIPEGYSVSREKKERFSLILESASTNQTSMYLCASSLHAISTEAFFGQGTRLTVV.

This clonotype was found a few times. The gene calls are TRBV19 and TRBJ2-2, with D possibly matching TRBD2 (5 bases). This CDR3 is built from 14 residues. Germline V lookup: CDR1 LNHDA, CDR2 SQIVND (reference sequence). V was trimmed by 5 bases and J by 7 bases, leaving 14 bases between them. CDR3 DNA sequence: TGTGCCAGTAGTTCTTCCGGGAAGGGCGGGGAGCTGTTTTTT. Its protein is CASSSSGKGGELFF. Full variable domain (missing parts from reference TRBV19 and TRBJ2-2): DGGITQSPKYLFRKEGQNVTLSCEQNLNHDAMYWYRQDPGQGLRLIYYSQIVNDFQKGDIAEGYSVSREKKESFPLTVTSAQKNPTAFYLCASSSSGKGGELFFGEGSRLTVL.

This clonotype appeared a few times. This chain connects TRBV27 to TRBJ1-5; D is unresolved. The germline CDR1 and CDR2 sequences are MNHEY and SMNVEV (reference sequence). V lost 6 bases, J lost 9 bases, and 15 bases lay in between. This CDR3 contains 13 residues. CDR3 in DNA: TGTGCCAGCAGCCCCCTCAAGGGTTGGCCCCAGCATTTT. Protein sequence: CASSPLKGWPQHF.

This clonotype was detected many times. V is TRBV6-1 and J is TRBJ1-3; 9 bases are a match to TRBD1. CDR1 MNHNS and CDR2 SASEGT come from the germline V gene. The CDR3 is 14 residues long. J lost 3 bases, V lost 7 bases, and 4 bases had no gene match. CDR3 sequence reads: CASIQDRGGNTIYF. CDR3 DNA sequence: TGTGCCAGCATTCAGGACAGGGGTGGAAACACCATATATTTT.

This clonotype was seen a single time. The chain combines TRBV7-9 with TRBJ2-1, with TRBD2 matching over 10 bases. Trimming removed 5 bases from V and 7 bases from J; junction bases left unmatched: 8. CDR3 length: 15 amino acids. The germline V gene encodes CDR1 SEHNR and CDR2 FQNEAQ (reference sequence). The CDR3 loop reads CASSPSSGSTNEQFF. CDR3 sequence (DNA): TGTGCCAGCAGCCCGTCTAGCGGGAGCACGAATGAGCAGTTCTTC.

Only a few counts were recorded for this clonotype. V and J are TRBV10-3 and TRBJ1-5; tentative D call: TRBD1 (5 bases). Germline V gene data show CDR1 as ENHRY and CDR2 as SYGVKD. This CDR3 has 14 amino acids. Trimming removed 10 bases at V and 3 bases at J, with 16 bases between. The CDR3 protein is CATQLEGNNQPQHF. The DNA for the CDR3 is TGTGCCACCCAGCTGGAGGGGAACAATCAGCCCCAGCATTTT.

This clonotype was counted many times. This chain uses TRBV12-3 or TRBV12-4 with TRBJ1-5; no reliable D call. V was clipped by 1 base and J by 3 bases, with 10 bases between them. CDR3 length equals 15 residues. The CDR3 coding sequence is TGTGCCAGCAGTTTAGGGTACGAGCCCAATCAGCCCCAGCATTTT. This encodes CASSLGYEPNQPQHF.

This clonotype was recorded many times. The rearrangement uses TRBV30 and TRBJ1-5, with D possibly matching TRBD1 (5 bases). The CDR3 extends over 16 amino acids. Germline V gene lookup returns CDR1 GTSNPN and CDR2 SVGIG (reference sequence). Trimming stripped 0 bases from V and 4 bases from J, with 16 bases between. The chain's CDR3 is CAWSVRGSLGNQPQHF. The CDR3 DNA reads as TGTGCCTGGAGTGTGCGGGGCTCCTTAGGGAATCAGCCCCAGCATTTT.